This T cell receptor (beta chain) appears in the sequencing data of a study of CD8 T cells in ankylosing spondylitis. The trim removed 2 bases at V and 2 bases at J, leaving 6 bases unmatched. The germline V gene encodes CDR1 KGHSH and CDR2 LQKENI. The CDR3 is 16 amino acids. Each CDR3 protein is one row after TCRdb ran MiXCR on the 5' RACE reads. The sample includes roughly 150,000 distinct CDR3 sequences, 25% to 35% of them seen just once. The sample was synovial fluid, either unsorted or a sorted T cell fraction (not recorded which). The chain recombines TRBV18 with TRBJ2-7; 10 nucleotides match TRBD2. The TCR originated in a male donor with ankylosing spondylitis. CDR3 in amino acids: CASSPSALAGAYEQYF. The CDR3 DNA is TGTGCCAGCTCACCAAGCGCGCTAGCGGGAGCCTACGAGCAGTACTTC.